This entry lists 27 T cell receptor beta chains sequenced from one sample in a study of blood T cell repertoires in COVID-19. Profiling relied on immunoSEQ multiplex PCR, and the TCRdb table lists in-frame clones only, not all of them. The sample lists roughly 300,000 clones, approximately 87% occurring once. Sequenced sample: peripheral blood. Source of these receptors: a woman aged 40 to 50 who had recovered from COVID-19.

The genes are TRBV5-1 and TRBJ1-1, with D possibly matching TRBD1 (5 bases). The ends were cut back, 5 bases at V and 4 bases at J, with 12 bases in the middle. The CDR3 length is 13 residues. Germline V CDR1 and CDR2: SGHRS, YFSETQ. The CDR3 nucleotides are TGCGCCAGCAGTATTGACAGCACCACTGAAGCTTTCTTT. This sequence encodes CASSIDSTTEAFF.

The V and J genes are TRBV19 and TRBJ2-3, with TRBD2 identical over 12 bases. Germline V lookup: CDR1 LNHDA, CDR2 SQIVND (reference sequence). The CDR3 spans 16 residues. The trim removed 5 bases at V and 2 bases at J, leaving 5 bases unmatched. Here the CDR3 DNA reads TGTGCCAGTAGTTCCTGGACTAGCGGGGCCACAGATACGCAGTATTTT. Encoded protein: CASSSWTSGATDTQYF.

The chain is built from TRBV7-9 and TRBJ1-2; unclear D gene. Per germline, CDR1 SEHNR and CDR2 FQNEAQ (reference sequence). The V end lost 4 bases, the J end lost 6 bases, and 12 bases lay between the germline ends. This CDR3 is built from 13 residues. CDR3 DNA: TGTGCCAGCAGCTCCCAGTCCGGGAATGGCTACACCTTC. It translates to CASSSQSGNGYTF.

This chain links TRBV7-9 with TRBJ2-1; 7 bases line up with TRBD1. Germline values: CDR1 SEHNR, CDR2 FQNEAQ (reference sequence). The CDR3 loop spans 16 amino acids. With V trimmed by 8 bases and J by 5 bases, 15 bases remained unmatched. The CDR3 reads CASGFLPGQSNNEQFF. The CDR3 DNA is TGTGCCAGCGGGTTCCTTCCGGGACAGTCAAACAATGAGCAGTTCTTC. The full variable domain, its missing parts supplied by reference TRBV7-9 and TRBJ2-1, is DTGVSQNPRHKITKRGQNVTFRCDPISEHNRLYWYRQTLGQGPEFLTYFQNEAQLEKSRLLSDRFSAERPKGSFSTLEIQRTEQGDSAMYLCASGFLPGQSNNEQFFGPGTRLTVL.

The chain is built from TRBV5-1 and TRBJ2-3; 7 positions agree with TRBD1. This CDR3 spans 14 amino acids. Germline V lookup: CDR1 SGHRS, CDR2 YFSETQ. V gave up 5 bases and J gave up 1 base; unmatched junction bases: 4. Here the CDR3 DNA reads TGCGCCAGCAGACTCGACAGGGGCACAGATACGCAGTATTTT. Translation gives CASRLDRGTDTQYF. Filled out from reference TRBV5-1 and TRBJ2-3, the complete variable domain reads KAGVTQTPRYLIKTRGQQVTLSCSPISGHRSVSWYQQTPGQGLQFLFEYFSETQRNKGNFPGRFSGRQFSNSRSEMNVSTLELGDSALYLCASRLDRGTDTQYFGPGTRLTVL.

This clone appeared once. This chain connects TRBV5-1 to TRBJ1-2; 8 bases are shared with TRBD1. J gave up 7 bases and V 0 bases, and 5 bases lay outside the gene matches. The CDR3 has 14 amino acids. CDR1 SGHRS and CDR2 YFSETQ come from the germline V gene. CDR3 region: CASSLVQGAAGYTF. CDR3 DNA: TGCGCCAGCAGCTTGGTCCAGGGGGCAGCTGGCTACACCTTC.

The chain has TRBV7-2 and TRBJ2-2; D uncertain. The CDR3 runs to 18 residues. Between the trimmed V and J ends, which lost 5 bases and 3 bases, there was a span of 22 bases. From germline, CDR1 is SGHTA and CDR2 FQGNSA. The CDR3 loop is CASSPPPGSKSYTGELFF. In nucleotides, the CDR3 is TGTGCCAGCAGCCCCCCCCCGGGTAGCAAGTCTTACACCGGGGAGCTGTTTTTT.

The chain joins TRBV4-2 to TRBJ1-5; a possible D gene is TRBD1 (6 bases). The V gene lost 5 bases and the J gene lost 7 bases, with 21 bases spanning the gap. There are 16 residues in the CDR3. Germline V gives CDR1 LGHNA, CDR2 YNFKEQ. CDR3 in DNA: TGTGCCAGCAGCACGATACAGGGTGCCCCGGGGCAGCCCCAGCATTTT. Translation: CASSTIQGAPGQPQHF.

The J gene is TRBJ2-1, the V gene TRBV7-2; TRBD2 might be the D (5 bases). The CDR3 sequence is 15 residues long. V was pared by 5 bases and J by 7 bases, with 18 bases between. Germline lookup yields CDR1 SGHTA and CDR2 FQGNSA. DNA for the CDR3: TGTGCCAGCAGCCATACTAGGCCGGTCGGAAATGAGCAGTTCTTC. Its protein product is CASSHTRPVGNEQFF.

V is TRBV6-1 and J is TRBJ2-3, with D possibly TRBD2 on 5 matching bases. The CDR3 length is 15 residues. Trimming left V 2 bases short and J 2 bases short, with 11 bases between. Germline assignment: CDR1 MNHNS and CDR2 SASEGT. The CDR3 bases are TGTGCCAGCAGTGAAATGCCGGGATACACAGATACGCAGTATTTT. Translated: CASSEMPGYTDTQYF.

The chain recombines TRBV7-2 with TRBJ2-1, with D uncertain. The CDR3 has 13 amino acids. Per the germline V gene, CDR1 is SGHTA and CDR2 is FQGNSA. Trimming removed 1 base from V and 5 bases from J, with 6 bases in between. The CDR3: CASSLGRHNEQFF. In nucleotides, the CDR3 is TGTGCCAGCAGCTTAGGGCGGCACAATGAGCAGTTCTTC.

This chain's CDR3 is CASSGAGGNTDTQYF. DNA for the CDR3: TGTGCCAGCAGTGGGGCGGGGGGGAACACAGATACGCAGTATTTT. The J gene is TRBJ2-3, the V gene TRBV6-2 or TRBV6-3, with 9 bases aligning to TRBD2. In germline, CDR1 is MNHEY, CDR2 SVGEGT. The CDR3 sequence is 15 residues long. The V gene end was trimmed by 5 bases and the J gene end by 2 bases; junction bases not matched to a gene: 5.

This chain joins TRBV7-2 and TRBJ2-7; maybe TRBD2 (6 bases). The V end lost 5 bases, the J end lost 0 bases, and 11 bases lay between the germline ends. CDR3 size: 14 residues. Germline V CDR1 and CDR2: SGHTA, FQGNSA. The CDR3 coding sequence is TGTGCCAGCAGCCCCGGAGGGGACTCCTACGAGCAGTACTTC. This gives the protein CASSPGGDSYEQYF.

Concerning this clone itself: This likely comes from a read error, as the CDR3 has no conserved phenylalanine or tryptophan at its end. The DNA is left out, because the CDR3 cannot be placed on it with certainty; the CDR3 is given as TCRdb lists it. The CDR3 spells CSASGQVE. The chain recombines TRBV20-1 with TRBJ1-1; whether TRBD1, the table's D call, matches the DNA was not checked. Per germline, CDR1 DFQATT and CDR2 SNEGSKA (reference sequence). The CDR3 is 8 amino acids in total, end residues counted.

This clone showed up just a few times. This chain joins TRBV7-8 and TRBJ1-5; D is possibly TRBD1 (5 bases). The V end was cut by 2 bases, the J end by 4 bases, with 15 bases between. The CDR3 is 16 residues long. Germline V gene sequence: CDR1 SGHVS, CDR2 FQNEAQ. CDR3: CASSLLRTRGNQPQHF. CDR3 DNA sequence: TGTGCCAGCAGCTTACTCCGGACAAGAGGTAATCAGCCCCAGCATTTT.

The chain joins TRBV18 to TRBJ2-3; no reliable D call. Trimming removed 3 bases at V and 3 bases at J, with 7 bases between. CDR3 size: 13 residues. Germline lookup yields CDR1 KGHSH and CDR2 LQKENI. The CDR3 coding sequence is TGTGCCAGCTCACCCCACACGACAGATACGCAGTATTTT. Protein sequence: CASSPHTTDTQYF.

The chain recombines TRBV5-4 with TRBJ1-1; D is perhaps TRBD1 (5 bases). Trimming cost V 3 bases and J 0 bases, with 15 bases left between them. Germline CDR1 SGHNT, CDR2 YYREEE (reference sequence). The CDR3 length is 16 residues. In nucleotides, the CDR3 is TGTGCCAGCAGCTCCTATTGGACAAACATGAACACTGAAGCTTTCTTT. Translation: CASSSYWTNMNTEAFF.

The chain has TRBV5-4 and TRBJ2-7; 9 bases are a match to TRBD1. Germline trimming cut 0 bases from V and 6 bases from J; bases unmatched to any gene: 4. Germline CDR1 is SGHNT and CDR2 is YYREEE (reference sequence). This CDR3 region has 14 residues. CDR3 region: CASSLEGQGGEQYF. CDR3 DNA sequence: TGTGCCAGCAGCTTGGAGGGACAGGGAGGCGAGCAGTACTTC.

The J gene is TRBJ2-2, the V gene TRBV6-5; no firm D call. Looked up from germline, CDR1 is MNHEY and CDR2 is SVGAGI. Trimming removed 0 bases from V and 7 bases from J, with 6 bases in between. This CDR3 is built from 13 residues. The CDR3 coding sequence is TGTGCCAGCAGTTACTCACCCGGCGGGGAGCTGTTTTTT. Encoded protein: CASSYSPGGELFF.

The chain employs TRBV7-9 and TRBJ2-7; the D gene is possibly TRBD1 (6 bases). In germline, CDR1 is SEHNR, CDR2 FQNEAQ (reference sequence). Trimming took off 5 bases at V and 7 bases at J, with 18 bases between the two ends. The CDR3 has 14 residues. CDR3 sequence reads: CASSGRTAWWEQYF. CDR3 sequence (DNA): TGTGCCAGCAGCGGACGGACAGCCTGGTGGGAGCAGTACTTC. The full variable domain, with the rest looked up from reference TRBV7-9 and TRBJ2-7, is DTGVSQNPRHKITKRGQNVTFRCDPISEHNRLYWYRQTLGQGPEFLTYFQNEAQLEKSRLLSDRFSAERPKGSFSTLEIQRTEQGDSAMYLCASSGRTAWWEQYFGPGTRLTVT.

The chain has TRBV25-1 and TRBJ2-5; 8 bases are a match to TRBD2. Trimming removed 1 base from V and 4 bases from J; junction bases left unmatched: 2. This CDR3 has 14 residues. Germline values: CDR1 MGHDK, CDR2 SYGVNS. Written as DNA, the CDR3 is TGTGCCAGCAGTGAATTCGGGGGGGCAGAGACCCAGTACTTC. Translating gives CASSEFGGAETQYF.

This clone came up many times. This sequence joins TRBV5-6 and TRBJ1-6, with D perhaps matching TRBD1 (6 bases). The CDR3 covers 14 residues. Trimming stripped 4 bases from V and 8 bases from J, with 13 bases between. Germline V lookup: CDR1 SGHDT, CDR2 YYEEEE. CDR3 nucleotides: TGTGCCAGCAGCCCAACAGGGTTTTATTCACCCCTCCACTTT. This encodes CASSPTGFYSPLHF.

V gene TRBV19 combines with J gene TRBJ2-5, with 7 bases matching TRBD2. The CDR3 has 16 amino acids. CDR1 is LNHDA, CDR2 SQIVND, per germline (reference sequence). V dropped 2 bases and J dropped 3; count of bases not matched to a gene: 9. In nucleotides, the CDR3 is TGTGCCAGTAGTATAAGGTCATGGGGAGGGGAAGAGACCCAGTACTTC. Its translation is CASSIRSWGGEETQYF.

The chain employs TRBV29-1 and TRBJ1-4; D is uncertain. The CDR3 loop spans 14 amino acids. V was pared by 7 bases and J by 0 bases, with 12 bases between. Looked up from germline, CDR1 is SQVTM and CDR2 is ANQGSEA. The chain's CDR3 is CSAIGGATNEKLFF. The CDR3 nucleotides are TGCAGCGCAATCGGAGGTGCAACTAATGAAAAACTGTTTTTT. Full variable domain (outside the CDR3, taken from reference TRBV29-1 and TRBJ1-4): SAVISQKPSRDICQRGTSLTIQCQVDSQVTMMFWYRQQPGQSLTLIATANQGSEATYESGFVIDKFPISRPNLTFSTLTVSNMSPEDSSIYLCSAIGGATNEKLFFGSGTQLSVL.

The rearrangement uses TRBV13 and TRBJ1-2; 11 bases agree with TRBD1. The length of the CDR3 is 14 residues. V lost 5 bases and J lost 9; bases outside the gene matches: 8. From germline, CDR1 is PRHDT and CDR2 FYEKMQ (reference sequence). The CDR3 coding sequence is TGTGCCAGCAGCGCTAAGGGACAGGGGGACAGCTACACCTTC. The encoded protein is CASSAKGQGDSYTF.

This clone came up a few times. The chain is built from TRBV6-5 and TRBJ1-1; TRBD1 matches at 7 bases. The junction had 9 bases not matched to a gene; V was cut back by 10 bases and J by 4 bases. Germline CDR1 reads MNHEY; CDR2 reads SVGAGI. There are 13 residues in the CDR3. The CDR3 bases are TGTGCCAATAGACAGGGAGGTGGCACTGAAGCTTTCTTT. Protein product: CANRQGGGTEAFF.

The chain uses TRBV14 and TRBJ2-5; tentative D call: TRBD2 (6 bases). CDR3 length: 18 amino acids. Deletions cut 1 base from V and 5 bases from J, with 23 bases between. Germline values: CDR1 SGHDN, CDR2 FVKESK. The CDR3 here is CASSQVRGRGFGGETQYF. In nucleotides, the CDR3 is TGTGCCAGCAGCCAAGTAAGGGGTCGCGGGTTCGGAGGGGAGACCCAGTACTTC.